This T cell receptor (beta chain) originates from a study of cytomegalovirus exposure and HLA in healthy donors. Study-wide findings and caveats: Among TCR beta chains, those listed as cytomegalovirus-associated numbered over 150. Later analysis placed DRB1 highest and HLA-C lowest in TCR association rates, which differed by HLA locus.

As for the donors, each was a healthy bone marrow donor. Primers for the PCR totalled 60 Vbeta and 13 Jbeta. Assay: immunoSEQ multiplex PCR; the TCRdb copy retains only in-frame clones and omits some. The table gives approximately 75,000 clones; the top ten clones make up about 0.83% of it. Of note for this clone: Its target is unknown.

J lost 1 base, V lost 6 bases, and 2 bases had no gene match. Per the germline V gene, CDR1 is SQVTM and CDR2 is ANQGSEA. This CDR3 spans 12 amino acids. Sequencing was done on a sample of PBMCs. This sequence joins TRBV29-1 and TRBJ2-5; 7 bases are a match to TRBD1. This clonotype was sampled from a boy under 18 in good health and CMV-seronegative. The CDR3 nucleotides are TGCAGCGTCTCAGGGGGCCAAGAGACCCAGTACTTC. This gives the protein CSVSGGQETQYF.